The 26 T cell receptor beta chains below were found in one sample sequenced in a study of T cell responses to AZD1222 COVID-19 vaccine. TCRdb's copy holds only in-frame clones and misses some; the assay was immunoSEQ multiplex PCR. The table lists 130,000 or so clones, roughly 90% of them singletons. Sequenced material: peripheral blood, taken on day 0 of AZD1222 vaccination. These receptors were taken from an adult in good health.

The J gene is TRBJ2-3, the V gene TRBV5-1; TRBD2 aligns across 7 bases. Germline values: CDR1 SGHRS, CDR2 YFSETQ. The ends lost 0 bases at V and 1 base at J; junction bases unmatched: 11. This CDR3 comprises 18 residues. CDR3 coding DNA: TGCGCCAGCAGCTTGGTTGGCACGACGGCGGGGGGCACAGATACGCAGTATTTT. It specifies CASSLVGTTAGGTDTQYF.

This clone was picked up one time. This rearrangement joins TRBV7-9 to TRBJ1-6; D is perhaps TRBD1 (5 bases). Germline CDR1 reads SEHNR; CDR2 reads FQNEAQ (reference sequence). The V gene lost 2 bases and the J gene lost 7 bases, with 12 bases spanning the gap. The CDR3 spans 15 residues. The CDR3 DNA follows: TGTGCCAGCAGCTTAACTGGGGCAGGCAATTCACCCCTCCACTTT. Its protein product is CASSLTGAGNSPLHF.

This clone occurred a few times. Written as DNA, the CDR3 is TGTGCCAGCAGCTTAGACAGCAGATATAGCAATCAGCCCCAGCATTTT. This sequence encodes CASSLDSRYSNQPQHF. The chain combines TRBV7-2 with TRBJ1-5; unclear D gene. Germline V gene data show CDR1 as SGHTA and CDR2 as FQGNSA. The V gene lost 1 base and the J gene lost 0 bases, with 10 bases spanning the gap. This CDR3 comprises 16 residues.

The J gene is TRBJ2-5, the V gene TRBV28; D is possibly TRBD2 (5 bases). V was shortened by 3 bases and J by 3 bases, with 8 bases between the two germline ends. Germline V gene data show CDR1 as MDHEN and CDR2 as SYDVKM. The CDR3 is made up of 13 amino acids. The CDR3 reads CASSLIGEETQYF. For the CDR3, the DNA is TGTGCCAGCAGTTTGATCGGGGAAGAGACCCAGTACTTC.

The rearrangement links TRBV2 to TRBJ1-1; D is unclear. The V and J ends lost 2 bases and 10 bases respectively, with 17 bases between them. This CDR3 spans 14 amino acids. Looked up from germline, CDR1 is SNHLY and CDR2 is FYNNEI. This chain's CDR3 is CASSERSVSRGAFF. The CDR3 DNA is TGTGCCAGCAGTGAAAGGTCAGTATCCCGGGGAGCTTTCTTT.

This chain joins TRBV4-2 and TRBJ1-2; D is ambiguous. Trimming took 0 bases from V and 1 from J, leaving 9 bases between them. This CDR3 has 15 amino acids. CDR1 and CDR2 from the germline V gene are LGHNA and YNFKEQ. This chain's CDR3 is CASSQDSGDNYGYTF. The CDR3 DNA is TGTGCCAGCAGCCAAGATTCAGGAGATAACTATGGCTACACCTTC.

CDR3 nucleotides: TGTGCCAGCAGTTACAGGGGATTCTACGAGCAGTACTTC. As protein: CASSYRGFYEQYF. V gene TRBV28 combines with J gene TRBJ2-7; TRBD1 agrees at 7 bases. Germline values: CDR1 MDHEN, CDR2 SYDVKM. The CDR3 is 13 amino acids. J was trimmed by 3 bases and V by 4 bases; bases with no gene match: 3.

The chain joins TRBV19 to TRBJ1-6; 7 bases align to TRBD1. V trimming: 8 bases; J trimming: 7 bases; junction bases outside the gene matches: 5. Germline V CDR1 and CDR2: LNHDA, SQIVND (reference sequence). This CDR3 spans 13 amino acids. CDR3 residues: CASSTGRNSPLHF. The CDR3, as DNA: TGTGCCAGTTCGACAGGGAGGAATTCACCCCTCCACTTT.

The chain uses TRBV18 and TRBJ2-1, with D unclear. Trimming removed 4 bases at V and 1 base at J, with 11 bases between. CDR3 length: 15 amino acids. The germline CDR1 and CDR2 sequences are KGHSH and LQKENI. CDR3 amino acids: CASSLAFGSYNEQFF. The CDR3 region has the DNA TGTGCCAGCTCACTAGCTTTTGGGTCCTACAATGAGCAGTTCTTC. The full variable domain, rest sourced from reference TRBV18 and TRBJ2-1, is NAGVMQNPRHLVRRRGQEARLRCSPMKGHSHVYWYRQLPEEGLKFMVYLQKENIIDESGMPKERFSAEFPKEGPSILRIQQVVRGDSAAYFCASSLAFGSYNEQFFGPGTRLTVL.

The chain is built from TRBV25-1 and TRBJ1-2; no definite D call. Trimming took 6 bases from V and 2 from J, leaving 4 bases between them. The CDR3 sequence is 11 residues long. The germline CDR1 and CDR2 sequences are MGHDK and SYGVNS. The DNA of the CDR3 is TGTGCCAGCAGGGGCAACTATGGCTACACCTTC. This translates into CASRGNYGYTF.

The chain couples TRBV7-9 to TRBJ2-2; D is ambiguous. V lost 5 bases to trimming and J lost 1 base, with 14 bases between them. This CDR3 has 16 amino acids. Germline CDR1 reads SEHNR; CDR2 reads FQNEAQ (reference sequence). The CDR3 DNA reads TGTGCCAGCAGCCCTTTGGAACTTAGGAACACCGGGGAGCTGTTTTTT. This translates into CASSPLELRNTGELFF.

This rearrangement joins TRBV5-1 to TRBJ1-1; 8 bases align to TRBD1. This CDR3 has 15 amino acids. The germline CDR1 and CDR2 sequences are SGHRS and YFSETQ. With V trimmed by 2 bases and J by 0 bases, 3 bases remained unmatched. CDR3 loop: CASSFRTGLNTEAFF. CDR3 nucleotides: TGCGCCAGCAGCTTCCGGACAGGGCTGAACACTGAAGCTTTCTTT.

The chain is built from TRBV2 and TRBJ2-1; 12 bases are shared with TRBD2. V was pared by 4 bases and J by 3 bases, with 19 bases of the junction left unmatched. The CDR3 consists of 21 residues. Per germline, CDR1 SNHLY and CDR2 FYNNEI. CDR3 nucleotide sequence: TGTGCCAGCAGTGTGTGGGGACTAGCGGGTCCCCCCTTGGGGTACTACAATGAGCAGTTCTTC. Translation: CASSVWGLAGPPLGYYNEQFF.

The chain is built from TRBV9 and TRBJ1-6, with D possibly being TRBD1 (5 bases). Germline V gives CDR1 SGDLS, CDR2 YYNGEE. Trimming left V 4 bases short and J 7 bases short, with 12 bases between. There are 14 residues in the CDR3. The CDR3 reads CASSPRQTNSPLHF. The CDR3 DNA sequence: TGTGCCAGCAGCCCAAGACAGACCAATTCACCCCTCCACTTT.

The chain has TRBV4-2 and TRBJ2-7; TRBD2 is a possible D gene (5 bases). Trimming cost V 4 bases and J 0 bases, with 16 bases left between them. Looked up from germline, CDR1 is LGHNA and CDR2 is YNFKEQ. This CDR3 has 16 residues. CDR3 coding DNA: TGTGCCAGCAGCCGCCACGGGGTCGCGAGCTCCTACGAGCAGTACTTC. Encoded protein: CASSRHGVASSYEQYF.

The DNA of the CDR3 is TGTGCCAGCAGTCCGAGGGGGTACGAGCAGTACTTC. Its translation: CASSPRGYEQYF. This sequence joins TRBV28 and TRBJ2-7, with a tentative D call TRBD1 (6 bases). Germline values: CDR1 MDHEN, CDR2 SYDVKM. V gave up 5 bases and J gave up 4 bases, with 9 bases separating them. This CDR3 is built from 12 residues. The full variable domain, with the rest looked up from reference TRBV28 and TRBJ2-7, is DVKVTQSSRYLVKRTGEKVFLECVQDMDHENMFWYRQDPGLGLRLIYFSYDVKMKEKGDIPEGYSVSREKKERFSLILESASTNQTSMYLCASSPRGYEQYFGPGTRLTVT.

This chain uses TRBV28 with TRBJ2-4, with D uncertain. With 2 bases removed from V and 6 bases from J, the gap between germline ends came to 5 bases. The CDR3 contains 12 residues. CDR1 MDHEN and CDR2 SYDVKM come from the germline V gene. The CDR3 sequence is CASSLRRNIQYF. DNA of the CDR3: TGTGCCAGCAGTTTAAGGAGAAACATTCAGTACTTC.

In DNA form, the CDR3 reads TGTGCCAGCAGCCTAGGGACTAGCTGGCACACAGATACGCAGTATTTT. Translation: CASSLGTSWHTDTQYF. The chain is built from TRBV7-2 and TRBJ2-3; TRBD2 matches 9 bases. The germline V gene has CDR1 SGHTA and CDR2 FQGNSA. The CDR3 spans 16 residues. V lost 5 bases and J lost 2; bases outside the gene matches: 8.

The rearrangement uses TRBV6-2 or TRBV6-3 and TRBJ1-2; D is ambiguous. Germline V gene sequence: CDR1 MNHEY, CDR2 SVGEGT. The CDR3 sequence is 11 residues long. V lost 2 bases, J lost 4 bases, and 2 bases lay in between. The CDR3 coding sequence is TGTGCCAGCAGTTACAGCTATGGCTACACCTTC. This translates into CASSYSYGYTF.

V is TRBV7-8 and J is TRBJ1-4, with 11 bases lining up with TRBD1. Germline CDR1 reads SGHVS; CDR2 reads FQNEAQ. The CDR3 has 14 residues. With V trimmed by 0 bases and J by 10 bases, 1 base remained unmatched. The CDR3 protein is CASSLAGTGGKLFF. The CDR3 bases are TGTGCCAGCAGCTTAGCAGGGACAGGGGGAAAACTGTTTTTT.

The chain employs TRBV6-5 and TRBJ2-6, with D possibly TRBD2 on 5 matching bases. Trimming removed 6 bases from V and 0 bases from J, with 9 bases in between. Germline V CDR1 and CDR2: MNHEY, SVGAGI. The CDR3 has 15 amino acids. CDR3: CASSGISSGANVLTF. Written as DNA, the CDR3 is TGTGCCAGCAGCGGGATCAGCTCTGGGGCCAACGTCCTGACTTTC.

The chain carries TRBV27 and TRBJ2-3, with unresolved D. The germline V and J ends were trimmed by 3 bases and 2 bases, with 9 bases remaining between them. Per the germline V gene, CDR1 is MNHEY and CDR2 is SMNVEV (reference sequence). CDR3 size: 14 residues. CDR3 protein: CASSFVRNTDTQYF. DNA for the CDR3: TGTGCCAGCAGTTTTGTGCGGAACACAGATACGCAGTATTTT.

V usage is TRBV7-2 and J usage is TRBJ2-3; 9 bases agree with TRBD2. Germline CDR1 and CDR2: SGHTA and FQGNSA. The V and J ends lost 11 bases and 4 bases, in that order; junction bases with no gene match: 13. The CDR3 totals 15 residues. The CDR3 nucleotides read TGTGCCTCCCAACGTCTAGCGGGGCGACCAGATACGCAGTATTTT. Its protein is CASQRLAGRPDTQYF.

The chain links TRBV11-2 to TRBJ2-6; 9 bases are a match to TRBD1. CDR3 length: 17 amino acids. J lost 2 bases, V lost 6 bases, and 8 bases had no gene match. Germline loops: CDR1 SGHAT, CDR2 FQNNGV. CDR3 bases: TGTGCCAGCAGACGGTGGGGACAGGGAACTGGGGCCAACGTCCTGACTTTC. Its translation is CASRRWGQGTGANVLTF.

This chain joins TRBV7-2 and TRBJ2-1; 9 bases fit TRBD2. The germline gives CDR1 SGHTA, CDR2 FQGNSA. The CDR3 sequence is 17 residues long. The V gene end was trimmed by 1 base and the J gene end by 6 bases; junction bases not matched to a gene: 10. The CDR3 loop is CASSLGLTSGRTNEQFF. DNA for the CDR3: TGTGCCAGCAGCTTAGGGCTTACTAGCGGGCGTACCAATGAGCAGTTCTTC.

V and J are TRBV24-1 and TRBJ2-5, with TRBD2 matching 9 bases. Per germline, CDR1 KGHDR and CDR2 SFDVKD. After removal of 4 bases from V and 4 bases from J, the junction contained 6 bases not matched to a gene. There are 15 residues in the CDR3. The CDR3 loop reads CATSDYSGGRETQYF. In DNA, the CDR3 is TGTGCCACCAGTGACTACAGCGGGGGGAGAGAGACCCAGTACTTC.